This TCR beta chain derives from a study of T cell repertoires in cytomegalovirus infection. TCRdb re-called the reads with MiXCR, one entry per CDR3 protein. Of more than 350,000 distinct CDR3 sequences in the sample, roughly 30% were seen once. This clonotype showed up just a few times. This TCR derives from a human donor in good health (CMV status not recorded). Some clones in this sample may be carry-over from other donors' samples. The material sequenced was PBMCs.

The CDR3 protein is CSANKPGATDTQYF. The CDR3 nucleotides read TGCAGTGCTAACAAGCCGGGGGCCACAGATACGCAGTATTTT. The chain carries TRBV20-1 and TRBJ2-3; possibly TRBD1 or TRBD2 for D (6 bases each). This CDR3 has 14 amino acids. V shed 4 bases and J shed 2 bases, with 13 bases lying between them. The germline gives CDR1 DFQATT, CDR2 SNEGSKA (reference sequence).